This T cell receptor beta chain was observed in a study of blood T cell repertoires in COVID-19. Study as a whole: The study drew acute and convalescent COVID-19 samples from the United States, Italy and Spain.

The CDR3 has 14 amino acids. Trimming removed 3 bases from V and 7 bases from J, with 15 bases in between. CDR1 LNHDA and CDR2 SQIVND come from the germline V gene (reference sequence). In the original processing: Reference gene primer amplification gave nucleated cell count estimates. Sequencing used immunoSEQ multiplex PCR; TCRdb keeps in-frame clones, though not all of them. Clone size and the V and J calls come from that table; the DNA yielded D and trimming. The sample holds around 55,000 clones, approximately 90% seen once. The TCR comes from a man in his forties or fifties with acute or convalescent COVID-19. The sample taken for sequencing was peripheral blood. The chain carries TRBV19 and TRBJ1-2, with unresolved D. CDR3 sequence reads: CASSMGWESFGYTF. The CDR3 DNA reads TGTGCCAGTAGTATGGGTTGGGAGTCCTTTGGCTACACCTTC. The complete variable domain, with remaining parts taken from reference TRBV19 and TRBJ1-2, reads DGGITQSPKYLFRKEGQNVTLSCEQNLNHDAMYWYRQDPGQGLRLIYYSQIVNDFQKGDIAEGYSVSREKKESFPLTVTSAQKNPTAFYLCASSMGWESFGYTFGSGTRLTVV.